The 6 T cell receptor beta chains reported below all come from one sample, sequenced in a study of cytomegalovirus exposure and HLA in healthy donors. Only in-frame clones appear in the TCRdb table, and some are missing; sequencing was by immunoSEQ multiplex PCR. The repertoire holds more than 45,000 clones, with roughly 94% as singletons. Sequencing was performed on PBMCs. The receptors stem from a man aged 18 to 35 in good health and CMV-seronegative.

The rearrangement joins TRBV5-1 to TRBJ2-3, with 10 bases fitting TRBD2. V lost 4 bases, J lost 4 bases, and 6 bases stayed unmatched. CDR1 and CDR2 (germline): SGHRS, YFSETQ. The CDR3 loop spans 15 amino acids. The CDR3 nucleotides read TGCGCCAGCAGCCCTAGCGGGAGCGGGGCAGATACGCAGTATTTT. Protein sequence: CASSPSGSGADTQYF. The full variable domain, in which reference TRBV5-1 and TRBJ2-3 provide the parts outside the CDR3, is KAGVTQTPRYLIKTRGQQVTLSCSPISGHRSVSWYQQTPGQGLQFLFEYFSETQRNKGNFPGRFSGRQFSNSRSEMNVSTLELGDSALYLCASSPSGSGADTQYFGPGTRLTVL.

The chain has TRBV4-1 and TRBJ2-1; 9 nucleotides align to TRBD2. Germline values: CDR1 MGHRA, CDR2 YSYEKL. After removal of 3 bases from V and 7 bases from J, the junction contained 10 bases not matched to a gene. The CDR3 runs 16 residues. DNA of the CDR3: TGCGCCAGCAGCCACCGCCCCACGGGACTAGCAAATGAGCAGTTCTTC. Protein product: CASSHRPTGLANEQFF.

The chain is built from TRBV12-5 and TRBJ1-1; 8 bases fit TRBD1. The germline V gene encodes CDR1 LGHNT and CDR2 FRNRAP. The CDR3 has 14 amino acids. V was pared by 6 bases and J by 4 bases, with 7 bases of the junction left unmatched. CDR3 coding DNA: TGTGCTAGTGGGGCGCAGGGGGCGAGCACTGAAGCTTTCTTT. Protein: CASGAQGASTEAFF.

V gene TRBV2 combines with J gene TRBJ1-2; D call uncertain. This CDR3 region has 10 residues. The V gene lost 6 bases and the J gene lost 7 bases, with 6 bases spanning the gap. In germline, CDR1 is SNHLY, CDR2 FYNNEI. CDR3 sequence (DNA): TGTGCCAGCAGCAACGGTGGCTACACCTTC. This encodes CASSNGGYTF.

This clone showed up just once. The chain has TRBV2 and TRBJ2-5, with 7 bases lining up with TRBD1. Germline values: CDR1 SNHLY, CDR2 FYNNEI. The V and J ends lost 4 bases and 5 bases, in that order; junction bases with no gene match: 4. This CDR3 has 13 residues. CDR3: CASSGGQSETQYF. The CDR3, as DNA: TGTGCCAGCAGTGGGGGACAGAGCGAGACCCAGTACTTC.

CDR3 bases: TGTGCCAGCAGTCCCCTCCTCCGGGACACCGCCTACGAGCAGTACTTC. This encodes CASSPLLRDTAYEQYF. The chain has TRBV28 and TRBJ2-7; D may be TRBD1 (6 bases). Trimming took off 5 bases at V and 2 bases at J, with 19 bases between the two ends. The CDR3 extends over 16 amino acids. The germline V gene has CDR1 MDHEN and CDR2 SYDVKM.